Listed below are T cell receptor beta chains from one sample, sequenced in a study of technical replicates of blood from a few donors. Only in-frame clones appear in the TCRdb table, and some are missing; sequencing was by immunoSEQ multiplex PCR. Altogether fewer than 100,000 clones are present, about 95% being singletons, with the ten largest covering about 0.3%. The sample comprised T cells isolated from PBMCs. The receptors come from a human donor in good health. Each CDR3 is given with its conserved first and last residue. The D gene is left open where the match is weak. Clone size is stated in some rows and not others, as once, few, many or a class when expanded.

len	v_gene	abundance	j_gene	d_gene	CDR3nt	CDR3aa
13	TRBV30	-	TRBJ2-3	-	TGTGCCTGGAGTGACGGGAGAACAGATACGCAGTATTTT	CAWSDGRTDTQYF
15	TRBV2	-	TRBJ1-6	TRBD1	TGTGCCAGCAGAGATTCCGGGACAGATTATTCACCCCTCCACTTT	CASRDSGTDYSPLHF
15	TRBV10-2	-	TRBJ1-4	TRBD1	TGCGCCAGCTACGCATCTAGGGACAGGGTCGAAAAACTGTTTTTT	CASYASRDRVEKLFF
13	TRBV27	-	TRBJ2-1	-	TGTGCCAGCAGCTCCGGAGGGAGCTATGAGCAGTTCTTC	CASSSGGSYEQFF
16	TRBV11-2	-	TRBJ2-7	-	TGTGCCAGCAGCTTATACGCCGGGACTTCATCTTACGAGCAGTACTTC	CASSLYAGTSSYEQYF
16	TRBV2	-	TRBJ1-1	TRBD1	TGTGCCAGCAGATTTTGGACAGGGGGCGCGAGAACTGAAGCTTTCTTT	CASRFWTGGARTEAFF
14	TRBV7-9	-	TRBJ2-1	TRBD2	TGTGCCAGCAGCTTAACTAGCGGGAGGGCCTATAAGTTCTTC	CASSLTSGRAYKFF
14	TRBV29-1	-	TRBJ2-4	-	TGCAGCGTTGAAGGGGGCAGTTCCAAAAACATTCAGTACTTC	CSVEGGSSKNIQYF
16	TRBV4-1	-	TRBJ2-7	TRBD2	TGCGCCAGCAGCCAGGCCGGGACTAGCGGGAGGTACGAGCAGTACTTC	CASSQAGTSGRYEQYF
14	TRBV21-1	-	TRBJ1-4	-	TGTGCCAGCAGCAAAGAAGTCGGTCGGGAAAAACTGTTTTTT	CASSKEVGREKLFF
12	TRBV9	-	TRBJ1-1	-	TGTGCCAGCAGCGTAGGGGCCTCAGAAGCTTTCTTT	CASSVGASEAFF
11	TRBV11-1	-	TRBJ1-1	-	TGTGCCAGCAGCAAATCCTCTGAAGCTTTCTTT	CASSKSSEAFF
17	TRBV15	-	TRBJ1-1	-	TGTGCCACCAGCGTACCGATCAGGTCGGTGATGAACACTGAAGCTTTCTTT	CATSVPIRSVMNTEAFF
14	TRBV5-1	-	TRBJ2-3	TRBD1	TGCGCCAGCAGCCTGGGACAGGAGACAGATACGCAGTATTTT	CASSLGQETDTQYF
14	TRBV21-1	-	TRBJ2-3	-	TGTGCCAGCAGGGTAGCGGCTTTCACAGATACGCAGTATTTT	CASRVAAFTDTQYF
15	TRBV30	-	TRBJ1-1	TRBD1	TGTGCCTGGAGTATCTCCTGGACAGGGGACACTGAAGCTTTCTTT	CAWSISWTGDTEAFF
16	TRBV28	once	TRBJ1-1	TRBD1	TGTGCCAGCAGTTTACGGACAGGGAGAGAGAACACTGAAGCTTTCTTT	CASSLRTGRENTEAFF
15	TRBV7-8	-	TRBJ2-1	TRBD2	TGTGCCAGCAGCTTAGCTGGCGGGAGGGCGAATGAGCAGTTCTTC	CASSLAGGRANEQFF
11	TRBV30	-	TRBJ1-4	-	TGTGCCTGGAGCCCAGCGGAAAAACTGTTTTTT	CAWSPAEKLFF
16	TRBV11-2	-	TRBJ2-1	TRBD2	TGTGCCAGCAGCTTAACCCAAATAGCGGGGGGGAATGAGCAGTTCTTC	CASSLTQIAGGNEQFF
15	TRBV18	-	TRBJ2-3	-	TGTGCCAGCTCACCGAGGGCGTACGACACAGATACGCAGTATTTT	CASSPRAYDTDTQYF
14	TRBV30	once	TRBJ1-2	-	TGTGCCTGGAGTGTAACGGAGAAAGGATATGGCTACACCTTC	CAWSVTEKGYGYTF
16	TRBV12-2	-	TRBJ2-1	-	TGTGCAAGTCGCCCGCCGACTAGCGGGAGGGCCGGTGAGCAGTTCTTC	CASRPPTSGRAGEQFF
13	TRBV6-5	-	TRBJ2-2	-	TGTGCCAGCACCGCTCTAGCCACCGGGGAGCTGTTTTTT	CASTALATGELFF
18	TRBV5-4	-	TRBJ1-2	-	TGTGCCAGCAGCTTGGTTGGCGTTCTGGACAGCTCTCTGGCTGGCTACACCTTC	CASSLVGVLDSSLAGYTF
15	TRBV5-6	-	TRBJ1-4	TRBD1	TGTGCCGGCCACAGACAGGGGGAAACTAATGAAAAACTGTTTTTT	CAGHRQGETNEKLFF
14	TRBV2	-	TRBJ2-1	TRBD2	TGTGCCAGCAGTGAGACGGGAGGGCCGTATGAGCAGTTCTTC	CASSETGGPYEQFF
17	TRBV29-1	-	TRBJ2-3	TRBD2	TGCAGCGTCACAGGGATAGGAGGTAGCGGGGGTATAGATACGCAGTATTTT	CSVTGIGGSGGIDTQYF
13	TRBV28	-	TRBJ1-1	-	TGTGCCAGCAACCGATGGACACATGAACACTTGGGGTTT	CASNRWTHEHLGF
15	TRBV5-1	-	TRBJ2-7	TRBD2	TGCGCCAGCAGGGCTAGCGGGAGCACCTCCTACGAGCAGTACTTC	CASRASGSTSYEQYF
16	TRBV7-9	-	TRBJ1-1	-	TGTGCCAGCAGCGTAAACCCTAAGGGGGACGACACTGAAGCTTTCTTT	CASSVNPKGDDTEAFF
12	TRBV10-3	-	TRBJ2-7	-	TGTGCCATCAGTCGCAGGGTGAACGAGCAGTACTTC	CAISRRVNEQYF
14	TRBV5-1	-	TRBJ2-7	TRBD1	TGCGCCAGCAGCTCGACAGGGGACTCCTACGAGCAGTACTTC	CASSSTGDSYEQYF
15	TRBV2	-	TRBJ2-7	-	TGTGCCAGCAGGACGGTAGGGGACTTCTCCTACGAGCAGTACTTC	CASRTVGDFSYEQYF
15	TRBV6-5	-	TRBJ2-5	TRBD1	TGTGCCAGCAGCGATGATCCGGGACAGGGGGAGACCCAGTACTTC	CASSDDPGQGETQYF
17	TRBV9	-	TRBJ2-2	TRBD2	TGTGCCAGCAGCGTAGGTGATGTAGCGGGTAGCACCGGGGAGCTGTTTTTT	CASSVGDVAGSTGELFF
15	TRBV27	-	TRBJ1-1	-	TGTGCCAGCAGTTTATCCGCCCGGGAGGGGTTTGAAGCTTTCTTT	CASSLSAREGFEAFF
15	TRBV11-3	-	TRBJ1-1	-	TGTGCCAGCAGATCGGGTGCAGGGTCGGCCACTGAAGCTTTCTTT	CASRSGAGSATEAFF